This entry concerns a single T cell receptor beta chain. The antigen is unknown. This record belongs to a study of CD8+ T cells in alopecia areata. In each case, RNA was isolated and then reverse transcribed into cDNA as the sequencing template. The table came from immunoSEQ multiplex PCR; TCRdb's copy has only in-frame clones and leaves some out. This sample has over 150,000 clones; 60% occur once, and the top ten carry 14%. The treatment is: oral pan-JAK inhibitor, 5-10 mg twice daily. Sorted out of PBMCs were CD4+ T cells and CD8+ T cells. Whole-study findings and limits: Among the top 100, expanded CD8+ clones were significantly decreased by tofacitinib, as was scalp clonality.

Germline V gives CDR1 SGHRS, CDR2 YFSETQ. The V and J ends lost 0 bases and 0 bases respectively, with 13 bases between them. The CDR3 has 16 residues. V usage is TRBV5-1 and J usage is TRBJ2-7, with D possibly TRBD2 on 5 matching bases. The receptor comes from a human donor with alopecia areata. The sample here was CD4+ T cells sorted from blood, taken at week 24, from a patient treated with tofacitinib. CDR3 in amino acids: CASSLAPGVTSYEQYF. CDR3 DNA sequence: TGCGCCAGCAGCTTGGCTCCCGGGGTCACCTCCTACGAGCAGTACTTC.